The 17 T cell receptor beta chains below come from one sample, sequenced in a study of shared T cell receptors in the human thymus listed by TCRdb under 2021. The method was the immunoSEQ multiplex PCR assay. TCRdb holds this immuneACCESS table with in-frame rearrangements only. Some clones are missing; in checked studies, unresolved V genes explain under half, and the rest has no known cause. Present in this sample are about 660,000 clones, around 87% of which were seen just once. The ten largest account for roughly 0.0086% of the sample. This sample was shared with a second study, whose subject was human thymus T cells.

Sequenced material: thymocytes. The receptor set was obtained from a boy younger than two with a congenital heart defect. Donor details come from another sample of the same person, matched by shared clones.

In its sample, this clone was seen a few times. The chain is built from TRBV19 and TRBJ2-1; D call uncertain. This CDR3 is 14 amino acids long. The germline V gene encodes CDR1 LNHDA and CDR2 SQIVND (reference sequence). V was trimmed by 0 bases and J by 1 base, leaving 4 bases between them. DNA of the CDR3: TGTGCCAGTAGTATAGAACAGTCCTACAATGAGCAGTTCTTC. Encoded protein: CASSIEQSYNEQFF.

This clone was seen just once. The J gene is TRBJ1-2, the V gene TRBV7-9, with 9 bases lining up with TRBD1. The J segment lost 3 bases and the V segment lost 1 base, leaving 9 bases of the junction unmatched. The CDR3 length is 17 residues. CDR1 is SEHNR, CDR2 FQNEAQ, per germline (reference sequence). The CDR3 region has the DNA TGTGCCAGCAGCTTAGGAAGATACAGGGGGCTTGACTATGGCTACACCTTC. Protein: CASSLGRYRGLDYGYTF.

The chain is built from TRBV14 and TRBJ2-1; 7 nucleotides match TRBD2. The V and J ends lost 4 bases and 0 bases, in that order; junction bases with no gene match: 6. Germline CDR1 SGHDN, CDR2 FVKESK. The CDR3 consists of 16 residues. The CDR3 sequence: CASSLRGGSSYNEQFF. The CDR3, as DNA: TGTGCCAGCAGCCTTCGTGGCGGGAGCTCCTACAATGAGCAGTTCTTC.

The CDR3 loop reads CASSLEKSGEHEAFF. The CDR3 coding sequence is TGTGCCAGCAGCTTAGAAAAGTCAGGGGAACATGAAGCTTTCTTT. V gene TRBV7-8 combines with J gene TRBJ1-1, with a possible D match to TRBD1 (6 bases). In germline, CDR1 is SGHVS, CDR2 FQNEAQ. The CDR3 contains 15 residues. Deletions cut 1 base from V and 7 bases from J, with 16 bases between.

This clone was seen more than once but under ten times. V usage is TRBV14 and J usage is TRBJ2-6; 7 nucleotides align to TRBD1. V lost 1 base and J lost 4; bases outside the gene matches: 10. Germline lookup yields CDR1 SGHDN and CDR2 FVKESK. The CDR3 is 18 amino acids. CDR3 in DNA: TGTGCCAGCAGCCAAGGAGGGGGCTTGAACTCCGGGGCCAACGTCCTGACTTTC. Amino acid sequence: CASSQGGGLNSGANVLTF.

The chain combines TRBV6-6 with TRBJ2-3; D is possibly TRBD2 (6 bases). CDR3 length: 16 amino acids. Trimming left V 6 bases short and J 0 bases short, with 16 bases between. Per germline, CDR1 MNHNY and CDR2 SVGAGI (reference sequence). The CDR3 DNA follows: TGTGCCAGCAGGAAACTAGGGGACTCGAGCACAGATACGCAGTATTTT. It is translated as CASRKLGDSSTDTQYF.

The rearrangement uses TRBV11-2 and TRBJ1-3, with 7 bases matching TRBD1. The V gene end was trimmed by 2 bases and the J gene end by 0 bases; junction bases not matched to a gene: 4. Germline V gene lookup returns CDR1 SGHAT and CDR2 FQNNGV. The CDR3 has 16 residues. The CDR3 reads CASSLLQGPSGNTIYF. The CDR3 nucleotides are TGTGCCAGCAGCTTACTACAGGGGCCCTCTGGAAACACCATATATTTT.

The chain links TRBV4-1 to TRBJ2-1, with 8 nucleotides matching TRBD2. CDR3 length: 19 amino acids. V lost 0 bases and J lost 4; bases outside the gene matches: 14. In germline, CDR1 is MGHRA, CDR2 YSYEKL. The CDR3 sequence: CASSQDRAGGRYFYNEQFF. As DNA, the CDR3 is TGCGCCAGCAGCCAAGATAGGGCGGGAGGCAGGTATTTTTACAATGAGCAGTTCTTC.

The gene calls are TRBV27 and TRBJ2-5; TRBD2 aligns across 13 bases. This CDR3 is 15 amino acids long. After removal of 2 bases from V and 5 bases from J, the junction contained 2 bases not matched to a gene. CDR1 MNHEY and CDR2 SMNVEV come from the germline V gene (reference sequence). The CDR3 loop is CASSLGLAGVETQYF. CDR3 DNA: TGTGCCAGCAGTTTAGGACTAGCGGGAGTGGAGACCCAGTACTTC.

The CDR3 bases are TGTGCCAGCTCACCAACTGAGCCTCCTGAAGCTTTCTTT. This gives the protein CASSPTEPPEAFF. The V call is TRBV18, the J call TRBJ1-1; no reliable D call. V lost 2 bases, J lost 6 bases, and 10 bases lay in between. The germline gives CDR1 KGHSH, CDR2 LQKENI. CDR3 length: 13 amino acids.

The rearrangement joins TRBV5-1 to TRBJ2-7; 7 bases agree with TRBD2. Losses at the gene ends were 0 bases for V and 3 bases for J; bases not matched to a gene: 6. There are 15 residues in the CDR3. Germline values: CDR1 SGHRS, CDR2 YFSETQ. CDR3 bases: TGCGCCAGCAGCTTGGTGGGAGGGGCGGGCTACGAGCAGTACTTC. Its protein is CASSLVGGAGYEQYF.

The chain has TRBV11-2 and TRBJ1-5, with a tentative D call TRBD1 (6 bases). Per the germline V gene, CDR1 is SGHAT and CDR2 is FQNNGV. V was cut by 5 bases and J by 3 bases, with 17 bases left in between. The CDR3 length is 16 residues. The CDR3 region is CASSDNREGTNQPQHF. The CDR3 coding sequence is TGTGCCAGCAGCGATAACAGGGAAGGCACCAATCAGCCCCAGCATTTT.

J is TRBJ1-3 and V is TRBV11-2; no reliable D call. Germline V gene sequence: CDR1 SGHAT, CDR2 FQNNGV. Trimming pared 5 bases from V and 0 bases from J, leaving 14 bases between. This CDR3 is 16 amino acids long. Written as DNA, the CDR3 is TGTGCCAGCAGCCCCAGGCAACTGTCCTCTGGAAACACCATATATTTT. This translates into CASSPRQLSSGNTIYF.

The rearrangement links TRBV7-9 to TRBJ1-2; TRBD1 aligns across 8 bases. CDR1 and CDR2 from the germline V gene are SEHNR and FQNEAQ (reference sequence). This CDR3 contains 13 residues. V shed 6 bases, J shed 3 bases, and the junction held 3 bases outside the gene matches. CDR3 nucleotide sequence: TGTGCCAGCAGTTCACAGGGGGACTATGGCTACACCTTC. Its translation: CASSSQGDYGYTF.

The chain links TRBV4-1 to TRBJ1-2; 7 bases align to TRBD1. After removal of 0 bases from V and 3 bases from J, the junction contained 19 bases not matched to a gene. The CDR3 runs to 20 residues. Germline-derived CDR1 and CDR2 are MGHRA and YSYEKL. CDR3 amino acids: CASSQEKDRTGDFVDYGYTF. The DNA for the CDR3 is TGCGCCAGCAGCCAAGAGAAGGATAGAACAGGGGATTTTGTGGACTATGGCTACACCTTC.

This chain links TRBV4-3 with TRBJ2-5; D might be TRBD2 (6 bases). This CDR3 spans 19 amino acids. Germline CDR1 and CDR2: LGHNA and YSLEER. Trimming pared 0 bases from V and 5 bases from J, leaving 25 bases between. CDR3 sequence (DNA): TGCGCCAGCAGCCAAGAATTTTGGGACTGGGGGAGTCAAAGGGAGACCCAGTACTTC. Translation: CASSQEFWDWGSQRETQYF.

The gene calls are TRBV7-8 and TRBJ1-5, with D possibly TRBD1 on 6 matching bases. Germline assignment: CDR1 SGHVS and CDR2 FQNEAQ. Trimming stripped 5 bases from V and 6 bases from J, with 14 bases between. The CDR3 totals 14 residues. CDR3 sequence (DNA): TGTGCCAGCAGCCCACAGGGTAAGGGTCAGCCCCAGCATTTT. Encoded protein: CASSPQGKGQPQHF.